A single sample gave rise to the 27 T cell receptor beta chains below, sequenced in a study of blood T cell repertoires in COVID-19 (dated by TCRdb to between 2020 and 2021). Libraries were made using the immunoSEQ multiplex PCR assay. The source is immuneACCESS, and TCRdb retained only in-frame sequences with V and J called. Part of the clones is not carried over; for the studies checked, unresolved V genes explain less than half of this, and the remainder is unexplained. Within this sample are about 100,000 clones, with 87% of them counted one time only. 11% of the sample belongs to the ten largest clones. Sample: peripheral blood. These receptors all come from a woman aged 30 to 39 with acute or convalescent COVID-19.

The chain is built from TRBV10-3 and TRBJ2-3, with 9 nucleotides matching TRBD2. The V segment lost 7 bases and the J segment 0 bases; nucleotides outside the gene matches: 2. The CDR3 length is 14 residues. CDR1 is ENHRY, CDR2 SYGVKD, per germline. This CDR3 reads CAIKGLASTDTQYF. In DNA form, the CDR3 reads TGTGCCATCAAGGGACTAGCTAGCACAGATACGCAGTATTTT.

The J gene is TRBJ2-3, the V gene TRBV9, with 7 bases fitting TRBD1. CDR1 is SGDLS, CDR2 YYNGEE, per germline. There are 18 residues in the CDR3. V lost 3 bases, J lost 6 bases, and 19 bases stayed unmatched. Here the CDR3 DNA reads TGTGCCAGCAGCGCCGACCTAGGGGGCGGGCAGGTGGCCGATACGCAGTATTTT. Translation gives CASSADLGGGQVADTQYF.

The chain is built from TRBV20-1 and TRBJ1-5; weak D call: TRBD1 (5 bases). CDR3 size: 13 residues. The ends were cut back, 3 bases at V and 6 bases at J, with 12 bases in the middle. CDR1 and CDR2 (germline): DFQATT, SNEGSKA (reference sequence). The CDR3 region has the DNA TGCAGTGCTAGTAAAGGGGAAGGTCAGCCCCAGCATTTT. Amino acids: CSASKGEGQPQHF.

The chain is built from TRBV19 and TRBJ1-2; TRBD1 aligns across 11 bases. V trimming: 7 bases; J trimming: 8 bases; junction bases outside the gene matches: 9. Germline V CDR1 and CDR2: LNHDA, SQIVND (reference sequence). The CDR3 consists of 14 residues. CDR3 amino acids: CASIQGDRGIGYTF. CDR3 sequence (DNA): TGTGCCAGTATTCAAGGGGACAGGGGGATCGGCTACACCTTC.

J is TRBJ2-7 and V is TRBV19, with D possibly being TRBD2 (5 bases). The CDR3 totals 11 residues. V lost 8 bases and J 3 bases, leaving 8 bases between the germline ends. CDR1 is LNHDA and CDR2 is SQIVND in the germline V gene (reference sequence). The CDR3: CASRGYYEQYF. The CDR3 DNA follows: TGTGCCAGTCGCGGGTACTACGAGCAGTACTTC.

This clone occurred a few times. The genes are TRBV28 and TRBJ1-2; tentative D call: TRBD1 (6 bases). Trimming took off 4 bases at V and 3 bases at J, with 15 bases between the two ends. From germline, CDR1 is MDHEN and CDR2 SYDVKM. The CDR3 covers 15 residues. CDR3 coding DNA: TGTGCCAGCAGTTCCCCAACAGGGTCATACTATGGCTACACCTTC. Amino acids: CASSSPTGSYYGYTF.

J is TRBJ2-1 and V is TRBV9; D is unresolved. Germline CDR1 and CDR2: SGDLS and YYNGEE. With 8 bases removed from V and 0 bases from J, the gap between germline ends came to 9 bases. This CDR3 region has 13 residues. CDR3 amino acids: CASAESSYNEQFF. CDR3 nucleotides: TGTGCCAGTGCGGAGAGCTCCTACAATGAGCAGTTCTTC.

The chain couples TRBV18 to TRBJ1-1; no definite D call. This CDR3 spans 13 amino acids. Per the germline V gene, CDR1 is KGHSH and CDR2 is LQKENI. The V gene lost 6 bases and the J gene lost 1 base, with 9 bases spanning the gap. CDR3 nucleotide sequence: TGTGCCAGCTCCCGGGTGGAGAACACTGAAGCTTTCTTT. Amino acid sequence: CASSRVENTEAFF.

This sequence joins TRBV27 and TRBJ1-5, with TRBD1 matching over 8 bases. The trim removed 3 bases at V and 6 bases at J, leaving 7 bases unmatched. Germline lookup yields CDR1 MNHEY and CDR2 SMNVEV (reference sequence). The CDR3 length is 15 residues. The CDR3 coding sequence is TGTGCCAGCAGTTTGGGGACAGGCAGGGGTCAGCCCCAGCATTTT. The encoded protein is CASSLGTGRGQPQHF.

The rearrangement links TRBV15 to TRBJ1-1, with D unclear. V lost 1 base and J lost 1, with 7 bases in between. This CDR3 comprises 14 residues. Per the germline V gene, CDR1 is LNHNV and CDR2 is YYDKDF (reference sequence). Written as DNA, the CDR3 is TGTGCCACCAGCAGAGCCGACAAGAACACTGAAGCTTTCTTT. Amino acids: CATSRADKNTEAFF.

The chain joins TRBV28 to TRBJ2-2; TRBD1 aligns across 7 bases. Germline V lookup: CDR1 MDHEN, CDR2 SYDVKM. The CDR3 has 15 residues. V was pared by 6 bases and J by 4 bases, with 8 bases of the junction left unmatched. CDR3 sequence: CASRLRQGTTGELFF. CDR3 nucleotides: TGTGCCAGCAGGCTAAGACAGGGTACCACCGGGGAGCTGTTTTTT.

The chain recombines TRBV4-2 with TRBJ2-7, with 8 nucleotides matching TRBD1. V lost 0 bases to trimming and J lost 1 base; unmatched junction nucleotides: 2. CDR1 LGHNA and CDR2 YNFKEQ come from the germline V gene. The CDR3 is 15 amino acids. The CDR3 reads CASSQDGTGSYEQYF. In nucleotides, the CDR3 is TGTGCCAGCAGCCAAGACGGGACAGGTTCCTACGAGCAGTACTTC.

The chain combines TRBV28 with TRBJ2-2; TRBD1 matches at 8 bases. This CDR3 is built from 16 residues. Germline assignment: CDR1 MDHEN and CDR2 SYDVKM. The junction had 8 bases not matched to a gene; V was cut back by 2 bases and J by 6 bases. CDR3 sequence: CASSLDQGARAGELFF. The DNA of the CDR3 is TGTGCCAGCAGTTTAGACCAGGGGGCTAGGGCCGGGGAGCTGTTTTTT.

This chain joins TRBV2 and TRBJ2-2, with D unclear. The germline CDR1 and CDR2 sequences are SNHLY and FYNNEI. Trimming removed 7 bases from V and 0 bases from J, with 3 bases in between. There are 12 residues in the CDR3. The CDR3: CASITNTGELFF. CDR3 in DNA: TGTGCCAGCATAACGAACACCGGGGAGCTGTTTTTT.

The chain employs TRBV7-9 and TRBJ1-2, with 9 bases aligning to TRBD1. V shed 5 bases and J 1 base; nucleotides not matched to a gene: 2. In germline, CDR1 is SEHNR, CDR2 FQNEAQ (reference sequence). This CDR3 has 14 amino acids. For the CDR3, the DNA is TGTGCCAGCAGCCCGACAGGGGGTAACTATGGCTACACCTTC. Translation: CASSPTGGNYGYTF.

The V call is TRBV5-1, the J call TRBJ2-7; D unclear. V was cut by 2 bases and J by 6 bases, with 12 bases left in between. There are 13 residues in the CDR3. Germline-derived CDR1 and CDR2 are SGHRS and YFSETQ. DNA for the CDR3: TGCGCCAGCAGCTTTTGGAGTCGGTCCGAGCAGTACTTC. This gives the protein CASSFWSRSEQYF. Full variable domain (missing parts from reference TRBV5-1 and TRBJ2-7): KAGVTQTPRYLIKTRGQQVTLSCSPISGHRSVSWYQQTPGQGLQFLFEYFSETQRNKGNFPGRFSGRQFSNSRSEMNVSTLELGDSALYLCASSFWSRSEQYFGPGTRLTVT.

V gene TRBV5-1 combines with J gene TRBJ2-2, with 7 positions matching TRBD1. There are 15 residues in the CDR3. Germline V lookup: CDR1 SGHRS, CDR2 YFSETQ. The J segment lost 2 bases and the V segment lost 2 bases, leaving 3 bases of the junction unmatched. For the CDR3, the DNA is TGCGCCAGCAGCTTAGGACAGGTCAACACCGGGGAGCTGTTTTTT. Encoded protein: CASSLGQVNTGELFF.

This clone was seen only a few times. CDR3 coding DNA: TGCGCCAGCAACTCCGAACCGAGCTCCTACGAGCAGTACTTC. Its translation: CASNSEPSSYEQYF. The chain has TRBV5-1 and TRBJ2-7; no definite D call. This CDR3 has 14 amino acids. V was clipped by 6 bases and J by 0 bases, with 13 bases between them. CDR1 and CDR2 from the germline V gene are SGHRS and YFSETQ.

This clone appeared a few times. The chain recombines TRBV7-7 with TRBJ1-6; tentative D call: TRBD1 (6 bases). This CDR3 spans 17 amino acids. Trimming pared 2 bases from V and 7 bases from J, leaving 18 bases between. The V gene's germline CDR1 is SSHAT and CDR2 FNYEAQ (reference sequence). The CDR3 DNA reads TGTGCCAGCAGCTTACTAGCTTTGTTGGGGGCCAATTCACCCCTCCACTTT. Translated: CASSLLALLGANSPLHF.

The chain's CDR3 is CASSLDVASGGADTQYF. In DNA form, the CDR3 reads TGCGCCAGCAGCTTGGACGTGGCTAGCGGGGGGGCAGATACGCAGTATTTT. The chain carries TRBV5-1 and TRBJ2-3; 12 bases fit TRBD2. V lost 0 bases and J lost 4; bases outside the gene matches: 6. CDR3 length: 17 amino acids. CDR1 and CDR2 from the germline V gene are SGHRS and YFSETQ.

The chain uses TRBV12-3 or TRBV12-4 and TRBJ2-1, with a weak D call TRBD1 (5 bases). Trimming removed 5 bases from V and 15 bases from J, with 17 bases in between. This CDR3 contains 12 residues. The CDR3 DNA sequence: TGTGCCAGCAGTCAAGGACATTCTGTTGGGTTCTTC. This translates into CASSQGHSVGFF.

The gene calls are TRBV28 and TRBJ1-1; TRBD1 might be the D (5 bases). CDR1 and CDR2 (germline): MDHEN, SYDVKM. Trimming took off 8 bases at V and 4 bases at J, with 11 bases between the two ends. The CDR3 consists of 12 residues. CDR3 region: CASLRGFTEAFF. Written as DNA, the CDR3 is TGTGCCAGCCTCCGGGGGTTCACTGAAGCTTTCTTT.

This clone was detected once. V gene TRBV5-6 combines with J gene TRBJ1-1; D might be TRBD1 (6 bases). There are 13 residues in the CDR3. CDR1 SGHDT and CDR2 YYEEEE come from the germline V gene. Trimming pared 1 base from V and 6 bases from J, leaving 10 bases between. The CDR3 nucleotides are TGTGCCAGCAGCTTGCAACAGGGCCCTGAAGCTTTCTTT. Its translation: CASSLQQGPEAFF.

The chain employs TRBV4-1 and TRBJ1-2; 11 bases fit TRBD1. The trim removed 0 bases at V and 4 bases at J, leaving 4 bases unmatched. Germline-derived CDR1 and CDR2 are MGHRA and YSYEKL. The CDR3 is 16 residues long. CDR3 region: CASSQDRGQGGYGYTF. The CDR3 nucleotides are TGCGCCAGCAGCCAAGATAGGGGACAGGGGGGCTATGGCTACACCTTC.

In DNA, the CDR3 is TGTGCCAGCAGCCCGGCAGGGAGGGGCTATGGCTACACCTTC. Translating it yields CASSPAGRGYGYTF. The chain couples TRBV7-8 to TRBJ1-2; D is possibly TRBD1 (5 bases). This CDR3 is built from 14 residues. V was shortened by 5 bases and J by 4 bases, with 14 bases between the two germline ends. The V gene's germline CDR1 is SGHVS and CDR2 FQNEAQ.

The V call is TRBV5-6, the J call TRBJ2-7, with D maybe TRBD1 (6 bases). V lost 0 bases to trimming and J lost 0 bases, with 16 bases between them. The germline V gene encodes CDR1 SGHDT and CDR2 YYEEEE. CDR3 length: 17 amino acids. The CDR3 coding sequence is TGTGCCAGCAGCTTGGGTGGGCGGGTGGACAGCTCCTACGAGCAGTACTTC. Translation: CASSLGGRVDSSYEQYF.

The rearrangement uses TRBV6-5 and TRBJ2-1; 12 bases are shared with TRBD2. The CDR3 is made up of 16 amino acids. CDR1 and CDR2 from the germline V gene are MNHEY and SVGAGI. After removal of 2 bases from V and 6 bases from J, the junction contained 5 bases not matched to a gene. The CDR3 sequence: CASSYLGLAGSNEQFF. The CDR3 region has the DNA TGTGCCAGCAGTTACCTGGGACTAGCGGGCTCCAATGAGCAGTTCTTC.